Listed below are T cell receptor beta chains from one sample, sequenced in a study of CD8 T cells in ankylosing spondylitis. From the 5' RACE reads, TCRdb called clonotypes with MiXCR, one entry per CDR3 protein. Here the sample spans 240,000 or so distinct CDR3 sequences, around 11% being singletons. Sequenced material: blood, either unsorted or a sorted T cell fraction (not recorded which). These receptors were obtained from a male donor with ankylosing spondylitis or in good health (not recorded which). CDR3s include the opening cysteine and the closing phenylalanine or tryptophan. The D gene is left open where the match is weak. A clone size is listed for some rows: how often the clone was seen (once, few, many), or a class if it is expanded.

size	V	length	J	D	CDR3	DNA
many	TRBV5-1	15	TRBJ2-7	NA	CASSLEFAQGYEQYF	TGCGCCAGCAGCTTGGAGTTCGCACAGGGCTACGAGCAGTACTTC
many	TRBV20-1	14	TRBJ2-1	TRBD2	CSARRGETYNEQFF	TGCAGTGCTAGGCGGGGGGAAACCTACAATGAGCAGTTCTTC
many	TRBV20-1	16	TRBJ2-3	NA	CSATNTDKPHTDTQYF	TGCAGTGCTACAAACACCGATAAGCCACACACAGATACGCAGTATTTT
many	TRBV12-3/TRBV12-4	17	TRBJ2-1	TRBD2	CASSLSGLAGEGNEQFF	TGTGCCAGCAGTTTATCGGGGCTAGCGGGAGAGGGCAATGAGCAGTTCTTC
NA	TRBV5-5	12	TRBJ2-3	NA	CASSQAGTHGYF	TGTGCCAGCAGCCAGGCGGGGACACACGGGTATTTT
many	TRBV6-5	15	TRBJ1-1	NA	CASSYSPGGNTEAFF	TGTGCCAGCAGTTACTCGCCAGGAGGGAACACTGAAGCTTTCTTT
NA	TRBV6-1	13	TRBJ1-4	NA	CARRGGSPQKLFF	TGTGCCCGCCGGGGGGGCTCCCCACAAAAACTGTTTTTT
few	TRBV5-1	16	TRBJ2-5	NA	CASSLVSTDFQETQYF	TGCGCCAGCAGCTTGGTTTCGACAGATTTCCAAGAGACCCAGTACTTC
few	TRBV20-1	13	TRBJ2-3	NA	CSALVAAADTQYF	TGCAGTGCCTTGGTGGCAGCTGCAGATACGCAGTATTTT
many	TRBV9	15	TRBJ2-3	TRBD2	CASSPIAGSTDTQYF	TGTGCCAGCAGCCCCATAGCGGGGTCCACAGATACGCAGTATTTT